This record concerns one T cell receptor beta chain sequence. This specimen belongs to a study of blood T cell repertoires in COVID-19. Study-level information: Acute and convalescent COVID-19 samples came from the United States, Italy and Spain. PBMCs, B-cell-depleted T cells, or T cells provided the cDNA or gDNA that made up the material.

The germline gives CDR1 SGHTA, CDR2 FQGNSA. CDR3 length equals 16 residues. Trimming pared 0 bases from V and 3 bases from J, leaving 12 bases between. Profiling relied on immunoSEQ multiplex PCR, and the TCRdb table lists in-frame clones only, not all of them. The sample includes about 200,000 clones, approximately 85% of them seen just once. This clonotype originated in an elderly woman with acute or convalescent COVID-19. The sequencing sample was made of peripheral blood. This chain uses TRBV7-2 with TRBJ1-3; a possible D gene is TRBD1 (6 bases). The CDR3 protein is CASSLAAGASGNTIYF. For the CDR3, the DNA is TGTGCCAGCAGCTTAGCGGCGGGGGCTAGTGGAAACACCATATATTTT.